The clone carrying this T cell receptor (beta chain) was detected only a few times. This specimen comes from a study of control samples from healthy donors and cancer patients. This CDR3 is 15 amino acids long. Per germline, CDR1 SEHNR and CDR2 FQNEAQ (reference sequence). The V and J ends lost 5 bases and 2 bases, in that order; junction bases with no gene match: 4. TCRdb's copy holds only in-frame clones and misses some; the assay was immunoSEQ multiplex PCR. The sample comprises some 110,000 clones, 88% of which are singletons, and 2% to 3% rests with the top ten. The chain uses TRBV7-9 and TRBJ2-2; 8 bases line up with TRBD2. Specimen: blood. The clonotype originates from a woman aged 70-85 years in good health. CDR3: CASSELAVNTGELFF. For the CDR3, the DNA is TGTGCCAGCAGCGAACTAGCGGTTAACACCGGGGAGCTGTTTTTT.